The clone carrying this TCR beta chain came up once. Its antigen is still unknown. Here immunoSEQ multiplex PCR was the method, and the copy in TCRdb shows in-frame clones only, minus some. Of about 21,000 clones listed, around nine tenths are singletons. The germline V and J ends were trimmed by 2 bases and 0 bases, with 15 bases remaining between them. The CDR3 runs to 17 residues. From germline, CDR1 is SGHKS and CDR2 YYEKEE (reference sequence). This entry is derived from a study of T cells in localized non-small cell lung cancer. Study-wide points: Higher adjacent-lung clonality was associated with shorter survival. Adjacent lung was found to contain a median approximately 60 of the top 100 tumor clones. Uninvolved adjacent lung showed higher T cell clonality than tumor.

The input for sequencing was PBMCs, taken before any cancer treatment. The clonotype comes from a man aged 40 to 69 with stage II squamous cell lung carcinoma. J is TRBJ2-1 and V is TRBV5-5, with no clear D. The CDR3 region has the DNA TGTGCCAGCAGCTTTCAGGCTCCATCCCCCTCCTACAATGAGCAGTTCTTC. It yields the protein CASSFQAPSPSYNEQFF. Full variable domain (outside the CDR3, taken from reference TRBV5-5 and TRBJ2-1): DAGVTQSPTHLIKTRGQQVTLRCSPISGHKSVSWYQQVLGQGPQFIFQYYEKEERGRGNFPDRFSARQFPNYSSELNVNALLLGDSALYLCASSFQAPSPSYNEQFFGPGTRLTVL.